This T cell receptor (beta chain) was found in a study of cytotoxic CD8 clonotypes in ibrutinib-treated CLL. TCRdb keeps only in-frame clones here, not all; method: immunoSEQ multiplex PCR. Of about 160,000 clones listed, 81% are singletons. This CDR3 is 18 amino acids long. The trim removed 0 bases at V and 6 bases at J, leaving 12 bases unmatched. The germline V gene encodes CDR1 LGHNA and CDR2 YSLEER. The sample here was PBMCs, taken after 12 months of ibrutinib treatment. The V gene is TRBV4-3, the J gene TRBJ2-7, with 12 positions matching TRBD2. The source is a human donor with chronic lymphocytic leukemia. CDR3 sequence (DNA): TGCGCCAGCAGCCAAGAGTCTAGCGGGAGGGTCCTCCTTAGCGAGCAGTACTTC. As protein: CASSQESSGRVLLSEQYF.